This is a list of T cell receptor beta chains from one sample in a study of vaccination and CD4 T cells after COVID-19. Using its own MiXCR run on the PCR reads, TCRdb lists one record per CDR3 protein. The data contain some 28,000 distinct CDR3 sequences, 50% of them singletons. This specimen was CD4+ T cells from blood, taken about 7 months after SARS-CoV-2 vaccination. The receptors here all came from a human donor who had recovered from COVID-19. The conserved cysteine and the conserved F or W are not part of the CDR3 here. Clone size, where shown, is once, few, many, or a class for clones that have expanded.

J gene: TRBJ1-2
V gene: TRBV6-2/TRBV6-3
clone size: -
CDR3 protein: ASRMTGEYGYT

J gene: TRBJ1-2
V gene: TRBV7-9
clone size: -
CDR3 protein: ASSSRRGVNYGYT

J gene: TRBJ2-3
V gene: TRBV6-5
clone size: -
CDR3 protein: ASSYGTGDTDTQY

J gene: TRBJ2-1
V gene: TRBV5-1
clone size: -
CDR3 protein: ASSDGLAGGFNNEQF

J gene: TRBJ2-7
V gene: TRBV23-1
clone size: -
CDR3 protein: ASSQSRRLALYEQY

J gene: TRBJ1-5
V gene: TRBV15
clone size: few
CDR3 protein: ATSRRTGGPQPQH

J gene: TRBJ1-5
V gene: TRBV28
clone size: -
CDR3 protein: ASSEARGRFSSNQPQH

J gene: TRBJ1-3
V gene: TRBV20-1
clone size: -
CDR3 protein: SAIRTAGNTIY

J gene: TRBJ2-7
V gene: TRBV2
clone size: -
CDR3 protein: ASHAGTHEQY

J gene: TRBJ2-5
V gene: TRBV28
clone size: few
CDR3 protein: ASSLSQGGLGETQY

J gene: TRBJ1-2
V gene: TRBV7-2
clone size: -
CDR3 protein: ASSLGGPLGYGYT

J gene: TRBJ1-5
V gene: TRBV4-1
clone size: few
CDR3 protein: ASSRAAVSNQPQH

J gene: TRBJ2-7
V gene: TRBV6-1
clone size: -
CDR3 protein: ASSRAGAYEQY

J gene: TRBJ2-3
V gene: TRBV2
clone size: once
CDR3 protein: ASSVASGSQTDTQY

J gene: TRBJ2-7
V gene: TRBV7-9
clone size: few
CDR3 protein: ASSDGDTTKEQY

J gene: TRBJ1-2
V gene: TRBV6-2/TRBV6-3
clone size: -
CDR3 protein: ASSPTDSYLDT

J gene: TRBJ2-7
V gene: TRBV19
clone size: -
CDR3 protein: ASSTTLDSSYEQY

J gene: TRBJ2-3
V gene: TRBV7-2
clone size: few
CDR3 protein: ASSLGGGLRTDTQY

J gene: TRBJ2-7
V gene: TRBV7-2
clone size: -
CDR3 protein: ASSLGVAGFYEQY

J gene: TRBJ1-2
V gene: TRBV29-1
clone size: -
CDR3 protein: SVDLTGGFYGYT

J gene: TRBJ1-2
V gene: TRBV4-1
clone size: -
CDR3 protein: ASSPQGAGGGYT

J gene: TRBJ2-7
V gene: TRBV28
clone size: -
CDR3 protein: ASSAPTGIWPYEQY

J gene: TRBJ1-5
V gene: TRBV28
clone size: few
CDR3 protein: ASSFIKGGHQPQH

J gene: TRBJ2-2
V gene: TRBV20-1
clone size: -
CDR3 protein: SARDPGTENTGELF

J gene: TRBJ2-7
V gene: TRBV2
clone size: -
CDR3 protein: ASSEGLDYEQY

J gene: TRBJ1-5
V gene: TRBV7-8
clone size: few
CDR3 protein: ASSLGRYRDGNQPQH

J gene: TRBJ2-7
V gene: TRBV20-1
clone size: few
CDR3 protein: SADYIAKNSYEQY

J gene: TRBJ1-1
V gene: TRBV10-3
clone size: -
CDR3 protein: AISESGTGYTEAF

J gene: TRBJ2-7
V gene: TRBV15
clone size: -
CDR3 protein: ATSGQAYEQY

J gene: TRBJ1-5
V gene: TRBV20-1
clone size: -
CDR3 protein: SASGQVHQPQH

J gene: TRBJ2-7
V gene: TRBV20-1
clone size: -
CDR3 protein: SATPLAGVSQQY

J gene: TRBJ1-2
V gene: TRBV5-1
clone size: -
CDR3 protein: ASSLVTGDGYT

J gene: TRBJ2-5
V gene: TRBV7-2
clone size: -
CDR3 protein: ASSSHMGLVFETQY

J gene: TRBJ1-5
V gene: TRBV7-9
clone size: few
CDR3 protein: ASSFGVGNQPQH

J gene: TRBJ2-7
V gene: TRBV10-3
clone size: -
CDR3 protein: AISENGVYYEQY

J gene: TRBJ2-3
V gene: TRBV28
clone size: few
CDR3 protein: ASSPNGRRRTDTQY